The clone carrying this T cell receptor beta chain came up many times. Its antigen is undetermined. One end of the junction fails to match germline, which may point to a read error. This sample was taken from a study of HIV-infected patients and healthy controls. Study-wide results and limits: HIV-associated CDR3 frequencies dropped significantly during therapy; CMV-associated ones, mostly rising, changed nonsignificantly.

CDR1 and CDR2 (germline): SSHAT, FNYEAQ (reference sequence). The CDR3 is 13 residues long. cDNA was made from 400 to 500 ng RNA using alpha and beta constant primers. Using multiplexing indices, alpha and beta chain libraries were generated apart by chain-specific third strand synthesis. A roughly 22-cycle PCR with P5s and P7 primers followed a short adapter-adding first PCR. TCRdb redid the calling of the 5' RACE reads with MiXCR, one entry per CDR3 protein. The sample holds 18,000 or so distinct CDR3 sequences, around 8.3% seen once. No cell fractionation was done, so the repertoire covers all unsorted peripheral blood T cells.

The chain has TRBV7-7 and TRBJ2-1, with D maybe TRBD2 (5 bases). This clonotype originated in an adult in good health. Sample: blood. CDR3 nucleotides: TGTGCTAGCAGTCTTAGCGAGATCAATGAGCAGTTCTTC. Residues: CASSLSEINEQFF.